This T cell receptor beta chain was observed in a study of cytomegalovirus exposure and HLA in healthy donors. Clones were read by immunoSEQ multiplex PCR, and TCRdb kept only the in-frame ones, dropping some. The sample lists roughly 68,000 clones, around 96% seen once, with about 4.5% in the top ten. V shed 6 bases and J 2 bases; nucleotides not matched to a gene: 7. The CDR3 totals 16 residues. The germline gives CDR1 LNHDA, CDR2 SQIVND (reference sequence). The J gene is TRBJ2-2, the V gene TRBV19; 9 bases fit TRBD1. Sequences were obtained from PBMCs. The receptor was isolated from a young woman in good health and CMV-seropositive. This CDR3 is CASRRGQGRNTGELFF. The CDR3 DNA is TGTGCCAGTAGAAGGGGACAGGGACGAAACACCGGGGAGCTGTTTTTT.